This T cell receptor (beta chain) was observed in a study of Ad26.COV2.S vaccination and SARS-CoV-2 variants. This CDR3 is 14 amino acids long. Germline loops: CDR1 ENHRY, CDR2 SYGVKD. J gave up 10 bases and V 8 bases, and 11 bases lay outside the gene matches. TCRdb's copy holds only in-frame clones and misses some; the assay was immunoSEQ multiplex PCR. The data hold around 450,000 clones, with about 92% observed a single time. Treatment given: roughly 20 received Ad26.COV2.S at low or high dose, single or two shots; 5 received placebo; per-sample allocation not given. The samples were gathered on day 63 after the first injection of vaccine or placebo.

This TCR came from a person aged 18-60 years who received the Ad26.COV2.S COVID-19 vaccine or a placebo. This sample comprised peripheral blood, obtained in a trial of Ad26.COV2.S vaccine versus placebo. This chain links TRBV10-3 with TRBJ2-1, with TRBD2 matching 10 bases. CDR3: CAISLAGRVWEQFF. CDR3 nucleotide sequence: TGTGCCATCTCACTAGCGGGAAGGGTATGGGAGCAGTTCTTC.